The clone carrying this TCR beta chain was detected ten times or more. The sample comes from a study of regulatory T cells in long-lasting Graves disease. Trimming shortened V by 0 bases and J by 1 base, and 6 bases separated the two germline ends. This CDR3 spans 15 amino acids. Germline V gene data show CDR1 as WNHNN and CDR2 as SYGVQD (reference sequence). Time point here: newly diagnosed GD, antithyroid drugs for less than 3 months. The TCR library was made from RNA that had been extracted from PBMCs in TRIzol. The authors drew 9 to 10 milliliters of peripheral blood into EDTA tubes. Construction of TCR beta libraries relied on iRepertoire HTBI primers and on Arm-PCR targeting CDR3 regions. From the multiplex PCR reads, TCRdb called clonotypes with MiXCR, one entry per CDR3 protein. This sample has around 250,000 distinct CDR3 sequences, with 15% to 20% found just once. These records were also assigned to another study, of T cells in Graves' hyperthyroidism and ophthalmopathy.

The source is a woman aged 25 to 39 with Graves disease. This chain links TRBV10-1 with TRBJ2-2; no clear D. The source material was peripheral blood mononuclear cells (PBMCs), sampled at new diagnosis, from a patient treated with antithyroid drugs. The CDR3 nucleotides read TGCGCCAGCAGTGAGTCGTTCGGGAACACCGGGGAGCTGTTTTTT. Protein sequence: CASSESFGNTGELFF.